This T cell receptor (beta chain) was sequenced for a study of shared clonotypes between healthy human individuals. Whole-study findings and limits: For sorted subsets, rarefaction showed incomplete sequencing despite large depth. It was anticipated that sequencing depth would influence how many clonotypes donors shared.

Many counts were recorded for this clone. Its antigen remains unidentified. Trimming removed 7 bases from V and 5 bases from J; junction bases left unmatched: 5. This CDR3 has 15 amino acids. Original methodology: Filtering differed since immunoSEQ provided only junctions, with no quality scores. Profiled with immunoSEQ multiplex PCR; TCRdb holds only in-frame clones, not every one. V and J calls and clone size are given by that table; D and trimming were obtained from the DNA. The top ten hold 0.55% to 0.7% of the sample, which has around 1.1 million clones, approximately 78% seen once. The rearrangement uses TRBV23-1 and TRBJ2-2; 12 bases are shared with TRBD2. TRBV23-1 is placed among ORFs of uncertain function. The clonotype was recovered from a man aged 18 to 35 in good health. Some clones in this sample may be carry-over from other donors' samples. The source material was memory CD4+ T cells from PBMCs. As to subset: CD45RA-negative fraction. Here the CDR3 reads CASITSGRSTGELFF. The CDR3 nucleotides are TGCGCCAGCATCACTAGCGGGAGGTCGACCGGGGAGCTGTTTTTT.